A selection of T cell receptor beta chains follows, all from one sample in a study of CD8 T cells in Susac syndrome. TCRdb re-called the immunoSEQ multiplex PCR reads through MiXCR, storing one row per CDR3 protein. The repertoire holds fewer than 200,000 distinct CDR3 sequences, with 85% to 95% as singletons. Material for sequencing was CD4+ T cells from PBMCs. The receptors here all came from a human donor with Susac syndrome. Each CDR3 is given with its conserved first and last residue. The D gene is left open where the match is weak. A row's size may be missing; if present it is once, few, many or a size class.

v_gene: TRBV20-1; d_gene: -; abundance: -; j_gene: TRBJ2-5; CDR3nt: TGCAGTGCTAGAGATCGAACGGGCAGGGAGACCCAGTACTTC; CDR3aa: CSARDRTGRETQYF
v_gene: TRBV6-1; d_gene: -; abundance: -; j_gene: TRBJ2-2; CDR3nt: TGTGCCAGCAGTGTCAGAGAACTGAACACCGGGGAGCTGTTTTTT; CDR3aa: CASSVRELNTGELFF
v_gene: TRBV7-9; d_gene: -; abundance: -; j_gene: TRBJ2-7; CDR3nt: TGTGCCAGCAGCCGCGTGATGACAGGAGGCTACGAGCAGTACTTC; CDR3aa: CASSRVMTGGYEQYF
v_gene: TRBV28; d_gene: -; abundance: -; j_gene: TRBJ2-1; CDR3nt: TGTGCCAGCGGGGGGGCCACCTACAATGAGCAGTTCTTC; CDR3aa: CASGGATYNEQFF
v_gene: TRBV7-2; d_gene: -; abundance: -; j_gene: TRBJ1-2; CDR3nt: TGTGCCAGCAGCTTAGACCCCGGCGGACGAGGCTACACCTTC; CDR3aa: CASSLDPGGRGYTF
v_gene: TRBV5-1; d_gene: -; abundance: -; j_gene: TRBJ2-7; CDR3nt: TGCGCCAGCAGCGGGGGGGGACAGTCCTACGAGCAGTACTTC; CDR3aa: CASSGGGQSYEQYF
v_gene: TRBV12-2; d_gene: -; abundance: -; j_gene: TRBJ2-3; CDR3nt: TGTGCAAGTCGCTCCCCTAGCGGGGGGGTGAGTGGTACGCAGTATTTT; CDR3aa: CASRSPSGGVSGTQYF
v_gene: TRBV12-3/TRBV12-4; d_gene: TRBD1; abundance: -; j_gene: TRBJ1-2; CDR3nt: TGTGCCAGCAGTGGGAGGACAGGGGGAAGCTATGGCTACACCTTC; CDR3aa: CASSGRTGGSYGYTF
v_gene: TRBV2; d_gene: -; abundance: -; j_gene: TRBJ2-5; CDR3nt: TGTGCCAGCAGTGAAGGGGAATACCAAGAGACCCAGTACTTC; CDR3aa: CASSEGEYQETQYF
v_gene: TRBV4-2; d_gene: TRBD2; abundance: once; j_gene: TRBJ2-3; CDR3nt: TGTGCCAGCAGCCATTCCGGGACTAGCGGGGGGTGGGAAGATACGCAGTATTTT; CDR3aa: CASSHSGTSGGWEDTQYF
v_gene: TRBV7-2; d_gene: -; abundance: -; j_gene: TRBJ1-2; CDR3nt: TGTGCCAGCAGCCCCCGTGAGGCTAACTATGGCTACACCTTC; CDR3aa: CASSPREANYGYTF
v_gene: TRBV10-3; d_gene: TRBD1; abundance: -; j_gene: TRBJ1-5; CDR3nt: TGTGCCATCAGTGCGCAGGGGGGCTACAATCAGCCCCAGCATTTT; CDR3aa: CAISAQGGYNQPQHF
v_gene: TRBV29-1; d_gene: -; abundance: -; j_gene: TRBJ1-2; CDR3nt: TGCAGCGTTGAGGCAGTGACGGGAGGCTACACCTTC; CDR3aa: CSVEAVTGGYTF
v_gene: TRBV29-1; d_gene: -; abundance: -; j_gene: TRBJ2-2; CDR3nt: TGCAGCGTTGAAGGTTCAGGGCGGACCGGGGAGCTGTTTTTT; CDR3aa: CSVEGSGRTGELFF
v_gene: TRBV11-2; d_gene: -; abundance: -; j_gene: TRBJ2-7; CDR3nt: TGTGCCAGCAGCTTAGATCCAAGCAGGGGCTACGAGCAGTACTTC; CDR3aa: CASSLDPSRGYEQYF
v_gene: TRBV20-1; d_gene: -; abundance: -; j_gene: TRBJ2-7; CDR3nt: TGCAGTGCTCCAGACGTCCTCTACGAGCAGTACTTC; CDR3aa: CSAPDVLYEQYF
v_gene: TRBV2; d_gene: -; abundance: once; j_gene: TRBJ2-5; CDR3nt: TGTGCCAGCAGTCCCGACCAGACCCAGTACTTC; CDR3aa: CASSPDQTQYF
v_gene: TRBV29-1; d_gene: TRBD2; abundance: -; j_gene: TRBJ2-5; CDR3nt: TGCAGCGTTGGGATACTAGCGGGACCTAAAACCCAGTACTTC; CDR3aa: CSVGILAGPKTQYF
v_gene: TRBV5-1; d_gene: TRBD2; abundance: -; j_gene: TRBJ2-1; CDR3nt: TGCGCCAGCAGCGCAAGTGGGACTAGCGGGGGGTACTACAATGAGCAGTTCTTC; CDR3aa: CASSASGTSGGYYNEQFF
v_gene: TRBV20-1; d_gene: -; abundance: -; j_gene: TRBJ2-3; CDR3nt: TGCAGTGCTAGAGAGGAGGCAACAGATACGCAGTATTTT; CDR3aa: CSAREEATDTQYF
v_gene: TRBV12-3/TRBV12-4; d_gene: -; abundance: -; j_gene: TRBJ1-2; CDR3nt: TGTGCCAGCAGTTTGGCAGCGAATGCCTATGGCTACACCTTC; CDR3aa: CASSLAANAYGYTF
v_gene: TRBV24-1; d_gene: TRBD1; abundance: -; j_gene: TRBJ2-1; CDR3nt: TGTGCCACCAGTGATGCTGACAGGGGGCCCGGCCAGGTGCAGTTCTTC; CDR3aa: CATSDADRGPGQVQFF
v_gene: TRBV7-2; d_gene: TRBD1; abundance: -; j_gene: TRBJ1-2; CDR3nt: TGTGCCAGCAGCTTACACAGGGGCGGCTATGGCTACACCTTC; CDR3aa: CASSLHRGGYGYTF
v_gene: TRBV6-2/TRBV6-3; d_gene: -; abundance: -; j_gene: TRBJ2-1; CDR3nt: TGTGCCAGCAGGAGGGGGAAGGAGCAGTTCTTC; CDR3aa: CASRRGKEQFF
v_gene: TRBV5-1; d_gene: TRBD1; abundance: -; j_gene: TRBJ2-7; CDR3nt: TGCGCCAGCAGCTGGGGACAGGGAACCTCCTACGAGCAGTACTTC; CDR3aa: CASSWGQGTSYEQYF
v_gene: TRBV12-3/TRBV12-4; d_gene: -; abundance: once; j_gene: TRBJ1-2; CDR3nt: TGTGCCAGCAGTTTATTTTCACATGGCTACACCTTC; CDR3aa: CASSLFSHGYTF
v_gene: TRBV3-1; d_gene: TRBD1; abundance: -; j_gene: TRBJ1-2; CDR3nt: TGTGCCAGCAGCCAAGGGACAGGAGCAAGCTATGGCTACACCTTC; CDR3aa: CASSQGTGASYGYTF
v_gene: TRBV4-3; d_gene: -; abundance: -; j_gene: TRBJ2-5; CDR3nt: TGCGCCAGCAGCCAAGAGGTGGATTACCAAGAGACCCAGTACTTC; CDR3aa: CASSQEVDYQETQYF
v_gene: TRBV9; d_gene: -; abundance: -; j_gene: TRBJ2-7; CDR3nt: TGTGCCAGCAGCGTAGCTGACGCGGGCTACGAGCAGTACTTC; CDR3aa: CASSVADAGYEQYF
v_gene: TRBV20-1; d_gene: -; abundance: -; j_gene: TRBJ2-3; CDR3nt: TGCAGTGCTGCTACGGACTCTACTCCCGTGTATACGCAGTATTTT; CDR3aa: CSAATDSTPVYTQYF
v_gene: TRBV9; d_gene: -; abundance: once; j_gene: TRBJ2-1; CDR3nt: TGTGCCAGCAGCGTAGCTACGGGAAGGGGCACCTACAATGAGCAGTTCTTC; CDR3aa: CASSVATGRGTYNEQFF
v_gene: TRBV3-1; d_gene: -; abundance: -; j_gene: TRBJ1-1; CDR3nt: TGTGCCAGCTGCCCGGGCCTTACGAACACTGAAGCTTTCTTT; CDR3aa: CASCPGLTNTEAFF
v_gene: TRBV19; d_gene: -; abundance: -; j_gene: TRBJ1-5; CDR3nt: TGTGCCAGTAGTAAGGTTCGGAATCAGCCCCAGCATTTT; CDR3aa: CASSKVRNQPQHF
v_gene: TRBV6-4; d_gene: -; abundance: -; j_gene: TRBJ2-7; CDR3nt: TGTGCCAGCAGTGAGATCTGGACGGGCGCCGTCTACGAGCAGTACTTC; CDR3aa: CASSEIWTGAVYEQYF
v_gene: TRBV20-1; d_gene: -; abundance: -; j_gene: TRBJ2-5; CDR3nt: TGCAGTGCTAGTCTGGCACGGGACGCCCAAGAGACCCAGTACTTC; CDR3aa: CSASLARDAQETQYF
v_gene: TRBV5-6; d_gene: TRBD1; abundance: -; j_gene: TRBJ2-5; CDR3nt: TGTGCCAGCAGCGGGACAGGGGGCGTATCGAGAGAGACCCAGTACTTC; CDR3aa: CASSGTGGVSRETQYF
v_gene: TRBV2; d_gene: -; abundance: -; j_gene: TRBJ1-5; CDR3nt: TGTGCCAGCAGTTTGCTAGTCAGGGACCATCCCCAGCATTTT; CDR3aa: CASSLLVRDHPQHF
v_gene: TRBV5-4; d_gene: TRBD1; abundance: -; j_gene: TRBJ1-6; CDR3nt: TGTGCCAGCAGCCCAGGGGGTTCCTCTCATCGGGGCTATAATTCACCCCTCCACTTT; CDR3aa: CASSPGGSSHRGYNSPLHF
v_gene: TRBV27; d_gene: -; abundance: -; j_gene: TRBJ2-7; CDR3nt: TGTGCCAGTCGGCTAGACGGTGGCCTTGAGCAGTACTTC; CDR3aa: CASRLDGGLEQYF
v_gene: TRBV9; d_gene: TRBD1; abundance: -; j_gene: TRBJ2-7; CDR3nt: TGTGCCAGCAGCTCTCGACAGGGCCACCTTGGTTACGAGCAGTACTTC; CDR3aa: CASSSRQGHLGYEQYF
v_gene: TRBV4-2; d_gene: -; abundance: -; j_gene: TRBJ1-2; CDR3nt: TGTGCCAGCAGCCAAGAAACCCTGGCAGGGTTAAACTATGGCTACACCTTC; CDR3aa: CASSQETLAGLNYGYTF
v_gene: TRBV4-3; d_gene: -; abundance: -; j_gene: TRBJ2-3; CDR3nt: TGCGCCAGCAGCCCCGCAGGGGAAGGTGGAGATACGCAGTATTTT; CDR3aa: CASSPAGEGGDTQYF
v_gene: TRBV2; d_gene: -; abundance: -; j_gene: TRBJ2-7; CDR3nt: TGTGCCAGCAGTGAACTGGGCGAGCAGTACTTC; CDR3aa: CASSELGEQYF
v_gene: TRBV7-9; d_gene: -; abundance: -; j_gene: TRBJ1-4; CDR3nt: TGTGCCAGCAGCCCCCCCGGGACTGGGGAAAAACTGTTTTTT; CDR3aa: CASSPPGTGEKLFF
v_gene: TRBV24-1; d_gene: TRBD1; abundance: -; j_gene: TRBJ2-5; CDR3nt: TGTGCCACCTACGACAGGGCAGTAGAGACCCAGTACTTC; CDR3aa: CATYDRAVETQYF
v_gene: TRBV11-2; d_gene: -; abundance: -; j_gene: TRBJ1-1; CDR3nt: TGTGCCAGCAGCTTATCAGTGAACACTGAAGCTTTCTTT; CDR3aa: CASSLSVNTEAFF
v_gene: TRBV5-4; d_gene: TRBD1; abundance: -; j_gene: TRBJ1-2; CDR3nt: TGTGCCAGCAGCTGGGAAGGGACAGGCACCCATGGCTACACCTTC; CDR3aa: CASSWEGTGTHGYTF
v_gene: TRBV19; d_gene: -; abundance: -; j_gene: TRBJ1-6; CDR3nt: TGTGCCAGTAGGAAGAGGGCGCTGAATTCACCCCTCCACTTT; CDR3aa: CASRKRALNSPLHF
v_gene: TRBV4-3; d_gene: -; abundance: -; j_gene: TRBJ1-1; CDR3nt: TGCGCCAGCAGCCAAGAAACAGGGAGTACTGAAGCTTTCTTT; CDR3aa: CASSQETGSTEAFF
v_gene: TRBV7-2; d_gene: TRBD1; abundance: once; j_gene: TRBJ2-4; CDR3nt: TGTGCCAGCAGCCCAGGACAGGAAAACATTCAGTACTTC; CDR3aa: CASSPGQENIQYF
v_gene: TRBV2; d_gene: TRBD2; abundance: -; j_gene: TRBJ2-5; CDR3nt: TGTGCAAGTGAGCGGGGTCTTTTGGAGACCCAGTACTTC; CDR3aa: CASERGLLETQYF
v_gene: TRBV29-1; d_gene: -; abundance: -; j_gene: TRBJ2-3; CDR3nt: TGCAGCACTGAATGGGACTCAGATACGCAGTATTTT; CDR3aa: CSTEWDSDTQYF
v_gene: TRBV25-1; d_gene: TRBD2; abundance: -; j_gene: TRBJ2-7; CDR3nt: TGTGCCAGCGCCAAGGGGTCGGGGGGCTCCTACGAGCAGTACTTC; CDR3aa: CASAKGSGGSYEQYF